This record covers a single T cell receptor (beta chain). No antigen is known for it. The TCR library protocol attached unique molecular identifiers to the individual cDNA molecules. TCRdb itself ran the 5' RACE reads through MiXCR, one entry per CDR3 protein. Of 80,000 or so distinct CDR3 sequences in the sample, around a sixth were seen once. These data originate in a study of early T cells in non-severe SARS-CoV-2 infection. The wider study: The authors sequenced bulk RNA from unsorted whole blood, leaving chains unpaired.

Whole-study results and caveats: The VDJdb matching leaned toward anti-spike CD8 responses and overlooked private and CD4 specificities.

Germline loops: CDR1 MNHEY, CDR2 SVGEGT. V was pared by 7 bases and J by 0 bases, with 16 bases between. This CDR3 has 15 residues. This chain connects TRBV6-2 or TRBV6-3 to TRBJ2-7; no firm D call. The source is an adult who was a healthcare worker with PCR-confirmed SARS-CoV-2 infection or an uninfected control (not recorded which). Sequencing used whole blood. In DNA, the CDR3 is TGTGCCAGCATCTACCATCCAGGCCGCTCCTACGAGCAGTACTTC. As protein: CASIYHPGRSYEQYF.